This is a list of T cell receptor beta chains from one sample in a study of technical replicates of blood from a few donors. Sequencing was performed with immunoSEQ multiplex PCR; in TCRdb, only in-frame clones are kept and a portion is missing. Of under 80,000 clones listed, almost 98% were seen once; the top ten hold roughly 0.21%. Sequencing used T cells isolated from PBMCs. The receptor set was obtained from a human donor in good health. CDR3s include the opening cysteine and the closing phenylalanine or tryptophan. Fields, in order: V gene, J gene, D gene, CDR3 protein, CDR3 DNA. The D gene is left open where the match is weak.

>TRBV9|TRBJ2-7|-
CASSVVPVSYEQYF
TGTGCCAGCAGCGTAGTTCCGGTCTCCTACGAGCAGTACTTC
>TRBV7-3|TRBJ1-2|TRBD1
CASSLGQGAHYGYTF
TGTGCCAGCAGCTTAGGACAGGGGGCACACTATGGCTACACCTTC
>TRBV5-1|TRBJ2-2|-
CASSPDTYTGELFF
TGCGCCAGCAGCCCCGACACCTACACCGGGGAGCTGTTTTTT
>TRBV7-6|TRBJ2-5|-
CASSLAARQETQYF
TGTGCCAGCAGCTTAGCAGCGCGTCAAGAGACCCAGTACTTC
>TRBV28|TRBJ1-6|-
CASSQILSPLHF
TGTGCCAGCAGTCAAATACTTTCACCCCTCCACTTT
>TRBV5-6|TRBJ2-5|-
CASSLGGPRETQYF
TGTGCCAGCAGCTTGGGCGGGCCAAGAGAGACTCAGTACTTC
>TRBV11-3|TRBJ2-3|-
CASSLDLGQNTDTQYF
TGTGCCAGCAGCTTAGATCTTGGGCAAAACACAGATACGCAGTATTTT
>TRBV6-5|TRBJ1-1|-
CASSYSFERPNTEAFF
TGTGCCAGCAGTTACTCGTTTGAGAGGCCGAACACTGAAGCTTTCTTT
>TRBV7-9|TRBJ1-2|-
CASSVASTPGYGYTF
TGTGCCAGCAGCGTCGCTAGTACGCCGGGCTATGGCTACACCTTC
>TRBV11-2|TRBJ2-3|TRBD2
CASSDGRGRALTDTQYF
TGTGCCAGCAGCGACGGACGAGGGAGGGCCCTCACAGATACGCAGTATTTT
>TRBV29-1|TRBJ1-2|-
CSVELGRGPLGNYGYTF
TGCAGCGTTGAACTGGGCAGGGGTCCACTGGGTAACTATGGCTACACCTTC
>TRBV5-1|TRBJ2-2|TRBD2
CASSLTGTSGRAATGELFF
TGCGCCAGCAGCCTGACCGGGACTAGCGGGAGGGCCGCCACCGGGGAGCTGTTTTTT
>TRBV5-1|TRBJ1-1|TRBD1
CASSLTGTVGTEAFF
TGCGCCAGCAGCTTAACCGGGACAGTTGGCACTGAAGCTTTCTTT
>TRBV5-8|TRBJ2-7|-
CASSLGAGPREQYF
TGTGCCAGCAGCTTGGGGGCGGGGCCGCGTGAGCAGTACTTC
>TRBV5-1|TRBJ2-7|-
CASSLGGSSATYEQYF
TGCGCCAGCAGCTTGGGGGGCAGCAGCGCGACCTACGAGCAGTACTTC
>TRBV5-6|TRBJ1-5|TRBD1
CASSLRTGSNQPQHF
TGTGCCAGCAGCTTGAGGACAGGTAGCAATCAGCCCCAGCATTTT
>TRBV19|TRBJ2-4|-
CASRERGGLDIQYF
TGTGCCAGTAGGGAGAGAGGAGGGTTGGACATTCAGTACTTC